The 28 T cell receptor beta chains below all came from one sample that was sequenced in a study of blood T cell repertoires in COVID-19. Method: immunoSEQ multiplex PCR; TCRdb's copy keeps in-frame clones and lacks some. This table has roughly 82,000 clones, 80% to 90% appearing once. The specimen sequenced was peripheral blood. These receptors all come from a woman in her sixties or seventies with acute or convalescent COVID-19.

The rearrangement uses TRBV10-3 and TRBJ1-1; 9 nucleotides match TRBD1. The CDR3 spans 18 residues. The ends lost 5 bases at V and 2 bases at J; junction bases unmatched: 15. CDR1 is ENHRY and CDR2 is SYGVKD in the germline V gene. The CDR3 sequence: CAISPGNAQGAINTEAFF. Written as DNA, the CDR3 is TGTGCCATCAGTCCCGGAAATGCACAGGGGGCTATTAACACTGAAGCTTTCTTT.

The CDR3 DNA reads TGTGCCAGTAGCCTCCGGGGGGAGAACACTGAAGCTTTCTTT. Its protein is CASSLRGENTEAFF. The chain employs TRBV19 and TRBJ1-1; TRBD1 might be the D (5 bases). The V and J ends lost 6 bases and 1 base respectively, with 12 bases between them. This CDR3 is built from 14 residues. Germline V gives CDR1 LNHDA, CDR2 SQIVND (reference sequence).

This CDR3 reads CSALLRDRTFYEQYF. In nucleotides, the CDR3 is TGCAGCGCCCTGCTGAGGGACAGGACCTTCTACGAGCAGTACTTC. The chain couples TRBV29-1 to TRBJ2-7, with 8 positions matching TRBD1. This CDR3 comprises 15 residues. Germline V gene data show CDR1 as SQVTM and CDR2 as ANQGSEA. The V and J ends lost 7 bases and 3 bases, in that order; junction bases with no gene match: 14.

This chain joins TRBV5-1 and TRBJ1-2; D is undetermined. The V gene lost 2 bases and the J gene lost 6 bases, with 8 bases spanning the gap. Germline V lookup: CDR1 SGHRS, CDR2 YFSETQ. This CDR3 region has 12 residues. The CDR3 loop is CASSFTENGYTF. The CDR3 coding sequence is TGCGCCAGCAGCTTTACTGAGAATGGCTACACCTTC.

The chain carries TRBV7-2 and TRBJ2-3; 8 bases line up with TRBD2. In germline, CDR1 is SGHTA, CDR2 FQGNSA. The trim removed 3 bases at V and 4 bases at J, leaving 3 bases unmatched. This CDR3 is 14 amino acids long. CDR3 in DNA: TGTGCCAGCAGCTTCGGGGGGGCCCCAGATACGCAGTATTTT. This gives the protein CASSFGGAPDTQYF.

V is TRBV5-6 and J is TRBJ2-5, with TRBD2 as a possible D gene (5 bases). This CDR3 contains 13 residues. Germline CDR1 is SGHDT and CDR2 is YYEEEE. The V gene lost 4 bases and the J gene lost 2 bases, with 9 bases spanning the gap. The CDR3 region is CASSRAEQETQYF. Written as DNA, the CDR3 is TGTGCCAGCAGCCGAGCGGAGCAAGAGACCCAGTACTTC.

The chain joins TRBV11-2 to TRBJ1-1, with a possible D match to TRBD1 (6 bases). The germline gives CDR1 SGHAT, CDR2 FQNNGV. CDR3 size: 17 residues. V lost 4 bases to trimming and J lost 0 bases, with 18 bases between them. The CDR3 loop is CASSWPSHDRLNTEAFF. CDR3 in DNA: TGTGCCAGCAGCTGGCCCTCCCATGACAGGTTGAACACTGAAGCTTTCTTT.

The rearrangement links TRBV3-1 (or the pseudogene TRBV3-2) to TRBJ2-3; TRBD2 matches at 14 bases. V trimming: 4 bases; J trimming: 7 bases; junction bases outside the gene matches: 7. The CDR3 has 16 amino acids. The germline V gene has CDR1 LGHDT and CDR2 YNNKEL (reference sequence). The CDR3 DNA reads TGTGCCAGCAGCCGACTAGCGGGAGGGGTCAGGAATACGCAGTATTTT. This codes for CASSRLAGGVRNTQYF.

The chain couples TRBV11-3 to TRBJ2-1, with 9 bases that match TRBD2. The CDR3 runs 15 residues. The germline V gene has CDR1 SGHNT and CDR2 YENEEA. J lost 3 bases, V lost 3 bases, and 3 bases had no gene match. For the CDR3, the DNA is TGTGCCAGCAGCTTCCTTAGCGGGAGCTACAATGAGCAGTTCTTC. Its translation: CASSFLSGSYNEQFF.

A single count supports this clone. The chain couples TRBV10-3 to TRBJ2-1; 10 bases match TRBD2. Germline CDR1 ENHRY, CDR2 SYGVKD. V shed 11 bases, J shed 8 bases, and the junction held 18 bases outside the gene matches. The CDR3 loop spans 16 amino acids. For the CDR3, the DNA is TGTGCCCCCGACAAGCGGGAGGGCCTTATTATCTATGAGCAGTTCTTC. This gives the protein CAPDKREGLIIYEQFF.

The chain uses TRBV2 and TRBJ1-3, with D possibly TRBD1 on 5 matching bases. Germline CDR1 reads SNHLY; CDR2 reads FYNNEI. The CDR3 contains 16 residues. Trimming cost V 6 bases and J 3 bases, with 18 bases left between them. CDR3 loop: CASSRDRGTFGNTIYF. In DNA, the CDR3 is TGTGCCAGCAGCCGAGATAGGGGTACGTTTGGAAACACCATATATTTT. The whole variable domain, filled in from reference TRBV2 and TRBJ1-3, reads EPEVTQTPSHQVTQMGQEVILRCVPISNHLYFYWYRQILGQKVEFLVSFYNNEISEKSEIFDDQFSVERPDGSNFTLKIRSTKLEDSAMYFCASSRDRGTFGNTIYFGEGSWLTVV.

The chain couples TRBV11-3 to TRBJ2-7, with TRBD1 as a possible D gene (5 bases). Per germline, CDR1 SGHNT and CDR2 YENEEA. The germline V and J ends were trimmed by 5 bases and 0 bases, with 11 bases remaining between them. The CDR3 runs 14 residues. This chain's CDR3 is CASSPTDLSYEQYF. CDR3 nucleotides: TGTGCCAGCAGCCCGACAGATCTCTCCTACGAGCAGTACTTC.

The J gene is TRBJ1-1, the V gene TRBV2; D gene unclear. This CDR3 has 13 amino acids. CDR1 is SNHLY and CDR2 is FYNNEI in the germline V gene. Trimming pared 4 bases from V and 1 base from J, leaving 7 bases between. For the CDR3, the DNA is TGTGCCAGCAGTGTTCGGGGGAACACTGAAGCTTTCTTT. As protein: CASSVRGNTEAFF.

The table lists this clone with a count of one. The chain carries TRBV3-1 (or the pseudogene TRBV3-2) and TRBJ2-7; TRBD2 matches 12 bases. After removal of 4 bases from V and 4 bases from J, the junction contained 5 bases not matched to a gene. Germline V gene sequence: CDR1 LGHDT, CDR2 YNNKEL (reference sequence). The CDR3 is 15 residues long. The CDR3 protein is CASSLGLAGLYEQYF. For the CDR3, the DNA is TGTGCCAGCAGCCTCGGACTAGCGGGACTTTACGAGCAGTACTTC.

The sample holds a few counts of this clone. V and J are TRBV5-1 and TRBJ2-3; weak D call: TRBD2 (6 bases). Trimming left V 1 base short and J 0 bases short, with 9 bases between. This CDR3 comprises 15 residues. CDR1 is SGHRS, CDR2 YFSETQ, per germline. Here the CDR3 DNA reads TGCGCCAGCAGCTTGCCAGCGGGTAGCACAGATACGCAGTATTTT. Protein product: CASSLPAGSTDTQYF.

This clone appeared a single time. The chain has TRBV2 and TRBJ1-2, with D unresolved. V lost 1 base to trimming and J lost 4 bases, with 4 bases between them. Germline CDR1 and CDR2: SNHLY and FYNNEI. This CDR3 region has 12 residues. CDR3 bases: TGTGCCAGCAGTGAAGTTCTCTATGGCTACACCTTC. As protein: CASSEVLYGYTF.

This clone was counted only a few times. The chain joins TRBV3-1 (or the pseudogene TRBV3-2) to TRBJ1-1; 12 bases line up with TRBD1. CDR1 and CDR2 from the germline V gene are LGHDT and YNNKEL (reference sequence). This CDR3 is 18 amino acids long. V dropped 3 bases and J dropped 11; count of bases not matched to a gene: 19. CDR3 nucleotides: TGTGCCAGCAGCCAGGACCCCGGGACAGGGGGCGCGGAAAGGGCGGCTTTCTTT. Amino acids: CASSQDPGTGGAERAAFF.

The V call is TRBV3-1 (or the pseudogene TRBV3-2), the J call TRBJ1-6; TRBD1 agrees at 9 bases. The CDR3 extends over 15 amino acids. Trimming removed 2 bases from V and 6 bases from J; junction bases left unmatched: 2. Germline-derived CDR1 and CDR2 are LGHDT and YNNKEL (reference sequence). The CDR3, as DNA: TGTGCCAGCAGCCAAACGGGACAGGGTAATTCACCCCTCCACTTT. Translated: CASSQTGQGNSPLHF.

A single count supports this clone. The chain links TRBV25-1 to TRBJ1-5; 11 bases fit TRBD1. CDR1 is MGHDK and CDR2 is SYGVNS in the germline V gene. The CDR3 is made up of 18 amino acids. Trimming at V came to 3 bases and at J to 0 bases, leaving 7 bases not matched to a gene. The CDR3 DNA reads as TGTGCCAGCAGTGAGGGGACAGGGGGACCCTATAGCAATCAGCCCCAGCATTTT. Translated, it gives CASSEGTGGPYSNQPQHF.

As regards this clone: Other nucleotide sequences from this sample produce the same CDR3. The V gene is TRBV5-1, the J gene TRBJ1-1; the D gene is possibly TRBD1 (6 bases). The CDR3 has 14 amino acids. Between the trimmed V and J ends, which lost 2 bases and 1 base, there was a span of 9 bases. CDR1 and CDR2 from the germline V gene are SGHRS and YFSETQ. The CDR3 DNA reads TGCGCCAGCAGCTTACAGGGTGGGAACACTGAAGCTTTCTTT. As protein: CASSLQGGNTEAFF. The full variable domain, its missing parts supplied by reference TRBV5-1 and TRBJ1-1, is KAGVTQTPRYLIKTRGQQVTLSCSPISGHRSVSWYQQTPGQGLQFLFEYFSETQRNKGNFPGRFSGRQFSNSRSEMNVSTLELGDSALYLCASSLQGGNTEAFFGQGTRLTVV.

This sequence joins TRBV5-1 and TRBJ1-6; the match to TRBD1 covers 9 bases. CDR3 size: 17 residues. The junction had 12 bases not matched to a gene; V was cut back by 4 bases and J by 7 bases. Germline V CDR1 and CDR2: SGHRS, YFSETQ. The CDR3 sequence is CASSRTGTGLENSPLHF. CDR3 sequence (DNA): TGCGCCAGCAGCAGGACCGGGACAGGGTTGGAAAATTCACCCCTCCACTTT.

The CDR3 DNA is TGCAGCGTTGAAAGGTACGGGTACAATGAGCAGTTCTTC. It encodes CSVERYGYNEQFF. The chain carries TRBV29-1 and TRBJ2-1, with D hard to call. V lost 2 bases, J lost 4 bases, and 9 bases lay in between. CDR1 is SQVTM and CDR2 is ANQGSEA in the germline V gene. The CDR3 loop spans 13 amino acids.

J is TRBJ1-1 and V is TRBV9, with 7 bases that match TRBD1. Germline V gene lookup returns CDR1 SGDLS and CDR2 YYNGEE. The CDR3 loop spans 16 amino acids. After removal of 0 bases from V and 1 base from J, the junction contained 6 bases not matched to a gene. CDR3 amino acids: CASSVDRGSPNTEAFF. The CDR3 DNA follows: TGTGCCAGCAGCGTAGACAGGGGTTCCCCGAACACTGAAGCTTTCTTT.

The gene calls are TRBV30 and TRBJ1-2; no firm D call. Per germline, CDR1 GTSNPN and CDR2 SVGIG (reference sequence). This CDR3 has 12 amino acids. The CDR3 sequence: CAFTLYNYGYTF. The CDR3 coding sequence is TGTGCTTTCACCCTCTATAACTATGGCTACACCTTC.

The DNA for the CDR3 is TGTGCCAGTAAAGGGCGGGGGGCTCAGGGCAATCAGCCCCAGCATTTT. As protein: CASKGRGAQGNQPQHF. The V call is TRBV19, the J call TRBJ1-5; a possible D gene is TRBD1 (6 bases). The CDR3 consists of 16 residues. Germline loops: CDR1 LNHDA, CDR2 SQIVND (reference sequence). V gave up 7 bases and J gave up 2 bases, with 18 bases separating them. The variable domain in full, completed from reference TRBV19 and TRBJ1-5, reads DGGITQSPKYLFRKEGQNVTLSCEQNLNHDAMYWYRQDPGQGLRLIYYSQIVNDFQKGDIAEGYSVSREKKESFPLTVTSAQKNPTAFYLCASKGRGAQGNQPQHFGDGTRLSIL.

This chain connects TRBV19 to TRBJ2-7; 8 nucleotides agree with TRBD1. Per the germline V gene, CDR1 is LNHDA and CDR2 is SQIVND (reference sequence). After removal of 6 bases from V and 5 bases from J, the junction contained 9 bases not matched to a gene. The CDR3 has 14 residues. Here the CDR3 DNA reads TGTGCCAGTAGGGACAGGGACTCGGGGAACGAGCAGTACTTC. Encoded protein: CASRDRDSGNEQYF.

The table lists this clone with a few counts. This chain links TRBV27 with TRBJ2-7; 8 bases line up with TRBD2. CDR1 and CDR2 from the germline V gene are MNHEY and SMNVEV (reference sequence). The length of the CDR3 is 14 residues. V lost 3 bases to trimming and J lost 3 bases; unmatched junction nucleotides: 4. As DNA, the CDR3 is TGTGCCAGCAGTTTCAGTGCGGGAGGCTACGAGCAGTACTTC. Translated, it gives CASSFSAGGYEQYF.

The sample holds a few counts of this clone. The chain is built from TRBV11-3 and TRBJ2-3; 8 nucleotides align to TRBD2. V was clipped by 7 bases and J by 0 bases; unmatched bases: 15. The CDR3 sequence is 18 residues long. Looked up from germline, CDR1 is SGHNT and CDR2 is YENEEA. The CDR3 DNA reads TGTGCCAGCACCTCCTTCGGGGGGGACATTGCTAGCACAGATACGCAGTATTTT. It is translated as CASTSFGGDIASTDTQYF.